These 22 T cell receptor beta chains share one sample of origin, sequenced in a study of cytomegalovirus exposure and HLA in healthy donors. Amplification used 60 Vbeta primers and 13 Jbeta primers. This table comes from immunoSEQ multiplex PCR, and its TCRdb copy is limited to in-frame clones, with some not included. The table lists 110,000 or so clones, about 68% of them singletons, with 9.5% to 13% in the top ten. What was sequenced was PBMCs. These receptors all stem from a woman between 50 and 59 years old in good health and CMV-seropositive.

This chain uses TRBV5-1 with TRBJ1-2; 9 bases line up with TRBD1. Per the germline V gene, CDR1 is SGHRS and CDR2 is YFSETQ. V trimming: 4 bases; J trimming: 1 base; junction bases outside the gene matches: 8. The CDR3 totals 16 residues. CDR3 nucleotide sequence: TGCGCCAGCAGCAAAATGACAGGGGGGATTAACTATGGCTACACCTTC. Residues: CASSKMTGGINYGYTF.

This clone was seen more than once but under ten times. V usage is TRBV18 and J usage is TRBJ2-3, with D possibly TRBD1 on 6 matching bases. V gave up 2 bases and J gave up 10 bases, with 10 bases separating them. CDR3 length: 12 amino acids. Germline values: CDR1 KGHSH, CDR2 LQKENI. The CDR3 spells CASSPSQGPQYF. The CDR3 DNA follows: TGTGCCAGCTCACCATCGCAGGGGCCGCAGTATTTT.

This clone was observed a handful of times. The gene calls are TRBV13 and TRBJ2-7, with D possibly being TRBD2 (6 bases). Germline V CDR1 and CDR2: PRHDT, FYEKMQ (reference sequence). The CDR3 length is 13 residues. The ends were cut back, 4 bases at V and 0 bases at J, with 7 bases in the middle. CDR3 region: CASSSDYSYEQYF. CDR3 nucleotide sequence: TGTGCCAGCAGCTCGGACTACTCCTACGAGCAGTACTTC.

A few counts support this clone. The chain employs TRBV15 and TRBJ1-4, with unresolved D. The V and J ends lost 4 bases and 8 bases respectively, with 17 bases between them. The CDR3 loop spans 15 amino acids. Germline V gene sequence: CDR1 LNHNV, CDR2 YYDKDF (reference sequence). Written as DNA, the CDR3 is TGTGCCACCAGCATGGGAGAGCTGCTAGAGGAAAAACTGTTTTTT. It translates to CATSMGELLEEKLFF. The whole variable domain, remainder taken from reference TRBV15 and TRBJ1-4, is DAMVIQNPRYQVTQFGKPVTLSCSQTLNHNVMYWYQQKSSQAPKLLFHYYDKDFNNEADTPDNFQSRRPNTSFCFLDIRSPGLGDTAMYLCATSMGELLEEKLFFGSGTQLSVL.

The rearrangement links TRBV19 to TRBJ2-1, with D possibly TRBD1 on 5 matching bases. Germline V gene data show CDR1 as LNHDA and CDR2 as SQIVND (reference sequence). This CDR3 comprises 14 residues. V gave up 3 bases and J gave up 2 bases, with 8 bases separating them. Here the CDR3 DNA reads TGTGCCAGTAGTATCCAGGGCGCCTACAATGAGCAGTTCTTC. Protein: CASSIQGAYNEQFF.

The chain joins TRBV7-2 to TRBJ2-7, with D tentatively TRBD2 (5 bases). This CDR3 spans 12 amino acids. Trimming removed 5 bases from V and 10 bases from J, with 15 bases in between. Per germline, CDR1 SGHTA and CDR2 FQGNSA. CDR3 region: CASSRSPGNQYF. For the CDR3, the DNA is TGTGCCAGCAGCCGCTCTCCCGGGAATCAGTACTTC.

The CDR3 DNA reads TGTGCCAGCAGTTACTCGGGCTTTAGAAAAGAGACCCAGTACTTC. Its translation: CASSYSGFRKETQYF. The V and J genes are TRBV6-5 and TRBJ2-5, with D unclear. Germline CDR1 is MNHEY and CDR2 is SVGAGI. The CDR3 has 15 residues. The germline V and J ends were trimmed by 0 bases and 3 bases, with 11 bases remaining between them.

This chain links TRBV29-1 with TRBJ2-7; the D gene is possibly TRBD2 (5 bases). The CDR3 totals 14 residues. V lost 6 bases and J lost 1, with 16 bases in between. Looked up from germline, CDR1 is SQVTM and CDR2 is ANQGSEA. The CDR3 loop is CSVQRAVGSYEQYF. For the CDR3, the DNA is TGCAGCGTCCAGAGGGCGGTAGGATCCTACGAGCAGTACTTC.

This sequence joins TRBV27 and TRBJ1-2; 7 nucleotides match TRBD1. The CDR3 runs 15 residues. Trimming cost V 3 bases and J 1 base; bases outside gene matches: 5. The germline V gene has CDR1 MNHEY and CDR2 SMNVEV (reference sequence). The chain's CDR3 is CASSFGQGGNYGYTF. CDR3 bases: TGTGCCAGCAGTTTCGGCCAGGGGGGTAACTATGGCTACACCTTC.

This clone was detected only once. The rearrangement joins TRBV10-3 to TRBJ2-7; D might be TRBD1 (6 bases). The germline gives CDR1 ENHRY, CDR2 SYGVKD. The CDR3 covers 14 residues. V was shortened by 6 bases and J by 5 bases, with 17 bases between the two germline ends. For the CDR3, the DNA is TGTGCCATCAGCGAGCCCCCAGGGGCAGACGAGCAGTACTTC. It codes for CAISEPPGADEQYF.

A single count supports this clone. The chain carries TRBV30 and TRBJ1-1, with D hard to call. The CDR3 consists of 12 residues. V was trimmed by 2 bases and J by 1 base, leaving 5 bases between them. Germline V gives CDR1 GTSNPN, CDR2 SVGIG (reference sequence). Here the CDR3 reads CAWSRRNTEAFF. In DNA, the CDR3 is TGTGCCTGGAGTCGGAGGAACACTGAAGCTTTCTTT.

This CDR3 reads CAWRTSFSISSYNEQFF. The CDR3 bases are TGTGCCTGGAGAACTAGCTTCTCTATAAGCTCCTACAATGAGCAGTTCTTC. V and J are TRBV30 and TRBJ2-1, with a weak D call TRBD2 (6 bases). Germline CDR1 is GTSNPN and CDR2 is SVGIG (reference sequence). The V and J ends lost 3 bases and 0 bases respectively, with 18 bases between them. This CDR3 contains 17 residues.

As regards this clone: The junction and the germline gene differ at one end; a read error may be behind it. The CDR3 nucleotides read TGTGCCAGCGCACCACCCGGGACAGGGAACGAGCAGTACTTC. Protein: CASAPPGTGNEQYF. The chain couples TRBV18 to TRBJ2-7, with 9 nucleotides matching TRBD1. Germline V CDR1 and CDR2: KGHSH, LQKENI. The CDR3 extends over 14 amino acids.

V usage is TRBV9 and J usage is TRBJ2-7, with 7 bases matching TRBD1. CDR1 and CDR2 from the germline V gene are SGDLS and YYNGEE. The CDR3 length is 14 residues. Trimming took 4 bases from V and 3 from J; bases not matched to a gene: 7. CDR3 coding DNA: TGTGCCAGCAGCCCCCGGACAGGAGGCTACGAGCAGTACTTC. Translation: CASSPRTGGYEQYF.

The chain carries TRBV6-6 and TRBJ1-4, with 10 nucleotides matching TRBD1. V was pared by 5 bases and J by 7 bases, with 10 bases of the junction left unmatched. CDR1 is MNHNY, CDR2 SVGAGI, per germline (reference sequence). This CDR3 has 16 amino acids. The CDR3 coding sequence is TGTGCCAGCAGTCCCCCGACAGGGGGCGTCGGTGAAAAACTGTTTTTT. This sequence encodes CASSPPTGGVGEKLFF.

Only one count was recorded for this clone. CDR3 in DNA: TGTGCCAGCAGCGTTACAGAGAACTATGGCTACACCTTC. Translating gives CASSVTENYGYTF. J is TRBJ1-2 and V is TRBV11-2, with D unresolved. Looked up from germline, CDR1 is SGHAT and CDR2 is FQNNGV. Trimming cost V 5 bases and J 2 bases, with 9 bases left between them. This CDR3 has 13 amino acids.

The chain carries TRBV7-2 and TRBJ1-1; 8 bases are a match to TRBD1. The CDR3 contains 14 residues. Germline lookup yields CDR1 SGHTA and CDR2 FQGNSA. Trimming at V came to 3 bases and at J to 4 bases, leaving 4 bases not matched to a gene. CDR3 sequence: CASSFQGAATEAFF. The CDR3 nucleotides are TGTGCCAGCAGCTTTCAGGGGGCCGCCACTGAAGCTTTCTTT.

By share, this clone ranks as medium-sized (0.01 to 0.1%). The chain couples TRBV6-1 to TRBJ1-1, with D perhaps TRBD1 (6 bases). The CDR3 sequence is 13 residues long. Germline loops: CDR1 MNHNS, CDR2 SASEGT. V was cut by 2 bases and J by 4 bases, with 8 bases left in between. In nucleotides, the CDR3 is TGTGCCAGCAGTGAACAGGGGAGCACTGAAGCTTTCTTT. Amino acid sequence: CASSEQGSTEAFF.

Here the CDR3 DNA reads TGTGCCAGCAGCTTACGAGGGACTAGCGGGACCTACGAGCAGTACTTC. Its translation: CASSLRGTSGTYEQYF. The chain links TRBV27 to TRBJ2-7; 13 positions agree with TRBD2. Germline V gene lookup returns CDR1 MNHEY and CDR2 SMNVEV (reference sequence). With V trimmed by 6 bases and J by 2 bases, 7 bases remained unmatched. This CDR3 has 16 amino acids.

This rearrangement joins TRBV30 to TRBJ2-3; 7 bases match TRBD1. The CDR3 runs to 13 residues. The V segment lost 3 bases and the J segment 3 bases; nucleotides outside the gene matches: 3. Germline V gene data show CDR1 as GTSNPN and CDR2 as SVGIG (reference sequence). CDR3 loop: CAWRKGATDTQYF. CDR3 sequence (DNA): TGTGCCTGGAGGAAGGGGGCGACAGATACGCAGTATTTT.

This clone has a handful of counts. V gene TRBV4-3 combines with J gene TRBJ1-6; 7 bases are a match to TRBD1. After removal of 4 bases from V and 10 bases from J, the junction contained 10 bases not matched to a gene. There are 15 residues in the CDR3. The V gene's germline CDR1 is LGHNA and CDR2 YSLEER. In DNA, the CDR3 is TGCGCCAGCAGCCTAGCGACAGGGTGGGACTCACCCCTCCACTTT. Encoded protein: CASSLATGWDSPLHF.

This clone was detected only once. The chain employs TRBV28 and TRBJ1-1, with D tentatively TRBD1 (5 bases). Trimming took 4 bases from V and 7 from J, leaving 22 bases between them. The CDR3 covers 16 residues. Germline lookup yields CDR1 MDHEN and CDR2 SYDVKM. CDR3 coding DNA: TGTGCCAGCAGTTGGGTCGGTGGGGGGTCTCTAAGTGAAGCTTTCTTT. Its protein is CASSWVGGGSLSEAFF.